This T cell receptor beta chain originates from a study of T-cell memory formation after mild COVID-19. TCRdb used MiXCR to reprocess the 5' RACE reads, holding one entry per CDR3 protein. This table has about 290,000 distinct CDR3 sequences, about a sixth appearing once. The CDR3 runs to 15 residues. The V gene's germline CDR1 is SGHTA and CDR2 FQGNSA. V shed 5 bases and J shed 2 bases, with 15 bases lying between them. This clonotype has only a few counts. This rearrangement joins TRBV7-2 to TRBJ1-2; weak D call: TRBD1 (6 bases). Material for sequencing was PBMCs or a T cell subset sorted from them (not recorded which). The TCR sequence derives from a man in his late teens or twenties who had mild COVID-19 (a few samples of this study predate the infection). Cell type and time point are not known. Written as DNA, the CDR3 is TGTGCCAGCAGCCCCGGGGGGCGCAGGAACTATGGCTACACCTTC. This encodes CASSPGGRRNYGYTF.